The rows below give T cell receptor beta chains drawn from one sample of a study of blood T cell repertoires in COVID-19. TCRdb's copy holds only in-frame clones and misses some; the assay was immunoSEQ multiplex PCR. The sample holds about 220,000 clones, approximately 86% seen once. The sample was peripheral blood. The receptor source for this set is a woman aged 25 to 39 who had recovered from COVID-19. Each CDR3 is given without its conserved first and last residue.

J: TRBJ2-7
V: TRBV5-1
CDR3: ASSLEQGDSYEQY

J: TRBJ2-7
V: TRBV27
CDR3: ASSLIGGADEQY

J: TRBJ2-3
V: TRBV11-2
CDR3: ATTRRGGSSTDTQY

J: TRBJ2-3
V: TRBV7-3
CDR3: ASSLPGQGGHTDTQY

J: TRBJ1-1
V: TRBV7-9
CDR3: ASSLDLGGHTEAF

J: TRBJ1-1
V: TRBV27
CDR3: ASSLGAEGTEAF

J: TRBJ1-5
V: TRBV6-2/TRBV6-3
CDR3: ASSADRGLSNQPQH

J: TRBJ2-1
V: TRBV15
CDR3: ATSRDLAAYNEQF

J: TRBJ1-6
V: TRBV18
CDR3: ASSRGQGDNSPLH

J: TRBJ1-6
V: TRBV2
CDR3: ASMESSPLH

J: TRBJ2-7
V: TRBV4-1
CDR3: ASSQAVGDYEQY

J: TRBJ2-3
V: TRBV19
CDR3: ASSIHPGLAGLGDTQY

J: TRBJ2-2
V: TRBV4-3
CDR3: ASSHDPDSTGELF

J: TRBJ1-5
V: TRBV2
CDR3: ASSTQGSNQPQH

J: TRBJ2-1
V: TRBV2
CDR3: ASSEMGRVSF

J: TRBJ1-1
V: TRBV12-5
CDR3: ASGLVLGQGMNTEAF

J: TRBJ1-1
V: TRBV5-1
CDR3: ASSLTGTGGQGAF

J: TRBJ1-3
V: TRBV12-5
CDR3: ASGLAGGSGNTIY

J: TRBJ2-5
V: TRBV18
CDR3: ASSPDWSKETQY

J: TRBJ2-3
V: TRBV18
CDR3: ASSPLDRTSTSTDTQY

J: TRBJ2-1
V: TRBV29-1
CDR3: SVTQRDSYSYNEQF

J: TRBJ1-2
V: TRBV11-2
CDR3: ASSSITGSNNGYT

J: TRBJ2-1
V: TRBV9
CDR3: ASSQRGSPGLRDNEQF

J: TRBJ2-7
V: TRBV13
CDR3: ASSKTGISYEQY

J: TRBJ1-2
V: TRBV28
CDR3: ASSGLNQYGYT

J: TRBJ1-1
V: TRBV19
CDR3: ATYDRLNTEAF

J: TRBJ2-7
V: TRBV9
CDR3: ASSAEDGLSYEQY

J: TRBJ1-1
V: TRBV4-2
CDR3: ASSSPRGGYTEAF

J: TRBJ1-1
V: TRBV27
CDR3: ASMGGLNTEAF

J: TRBJ2-3
V: TRBV7-9
CDR3: ASSLAQGPTDTQY

J: TRBJ1-5
V: TRBV6-6
CDR3: ASSSKQGVGNQPQH

J: TRBJ1-1
V: TRBV19
CDR3: ASRLQGEHTEAF

J: TRBJ2-1
V: TRBV25-1
CDR3: ASSRVDGGQADNEQF

J: TRBJ2-5
V: TRBV7-9
CDR3: ASSSQNLAGLGETQY

J: TRBJ2-1
V: TRBV2
CDR3: ASSPEREPNEQF

J: TRBJ2-3
V: TRBV27
CDR3: ASSLGGLASTDTQY